A single TCR beta chain is shown here with its context. This receptor's antigen is unknown. The sample holds no much larger clone one base away, and base qualities are not on file. The donors were about 40 Caucasian individuals from Russia, aged 6 to 90 years, who were systemically healthy. Around 10 milliliters of peripheral blood were collected from each donor into EDTA-treated Vacutainer tubes. Ficoll-Paque density-gradient centrifugation was used to isolate PBMCs, with at least 6.5 million per sample. Trizol reagent was used to extract total RNA from PBMCs, with at least 5.5 micrograms per sample. For every donor, an aliquot of PBMCs went through flow cytometry to measure the percentages of naive CD45RAhigh/CD27high T cells. This specimen belongs to a study of blood T cells in healthy people across ages (dated by TCRdb to 2014 to 2015). For the wider study: In model experiments, template switching captured about one uniquely barcoded TCR beta cDNA molecule for every two T cells. Using deep sequencing normalized with unique cDNA molecular identifiers, the study measured how TCR beta repertoire diversity changes with age. The donors were split into four age groups: young (average around 17 years), middle-aged (about 40), aged (over 55) and long-lived (about 82). To avoid experimental bias, donors of different ages were randomly spread across the sequencing lanes. The study analyzed two additional independent replicas of 1 million unique cDNA reads from the same blood draw for two donors, one aged 18 to 30 and one aged 80 or older. Study-level results and caveats: Conclusive comparison of naive and antigen-experienced compartments was prevented by the profiling of bulk unsorted PBMCs. Estimates of total diversity based on one million sequenced T cells were considered lower bounds and underestimates. Donor CMV infection status was unknown, potentially confounding age-related changes in expanded clonotypes. As age increased, observed TCR beta diversity per million T cells dropped in a roughly linear way, and a significant reduction was already evident by age approximately 40. There was a strong correlation between observed TCR beta diversity and the percentage of naive T cells measured by flow cytometry. Compared with the aged group, more naive CD4+ T cells, fewer expanded clones and increased TCR diversity were shown by the long-lived group, suggesting age selection.

At the junction V is shortened by 8 bases and J by 1 base, with 17 bases in between. Measured from the cysteine to the phenylalanine, the CDR3 is 15 residues long. Only CDR3 DNA is held: 45 bases, read in frame from base 1. CDR1 LGHDT and CDR2 YNNKEL were looked up in the germline V gene (reference sequence). The receptor library was made with 5' RACE. The data were produced on an Illumina HiSeq 2500. The second PCR ran for about 6 to 12 cycles and used a J-beta primer mix along with a sample-barcoded 5' primer. A template-switch 5' adaptor carrying 12 random nucleotides introduced a unique molecular identifier onto each TCR beta cDNA molecule. At least 2.5 million CDR3-containing paired-end reads were obtained from each sample. First-strand cDNA synthesis was performed from all RNA using the Mint cDNA synthesis kit, with priming by a TRBC-specific oligonucleotide. After uracil-DNA glycosylase treatment, a first 18-cycle PCR used universal primers M1SS and BC2_uni_R on all cDNA. Processing in the source paper ran as follows. For normalization, 1 million high-quality reads were randomly selected from each sample, with every read carrying a distinct molecular identifier. Reads sharing molecular identifiers were discarded rather than binned into consensus sequences. CDR3 identification, clonotype clustering and error correction used MiTCR with a Q25 quality threshold and the strictest error-elimination algorithm. A nonparametric unseen species model with Euler transformation was used to estimate a lower bound on total TCR beta diversity. TCRdb trimmed public reads at Q25 via fastp, called clones via MiXCR and kept in-frame beta chains. Duplicate CDR3 protein sequences are folded into a single record with the most common DNA and genes. V and J calls and clone size were set by TCRdb, not the authors. This sample has fewer than 900,000 distinct CDR3 sequences in its table, and around 36% of those were observed once. The ten biggest clones cover over 10% of the sample.

The receptor was isolated from a man younger than 35 in good health. Sequencing input: blood. The chain employs TRBV3-1 and TRBJ2-5; tentative D gene TRBD1, with 5 bases matching. The CDR3 region has the sequence CASGYDRAPQETQYF. At the DNA level, the sequence is TGTGCCAGCGGCTATGACAGAGCACCCCAAGAGACCCAGTACTTC.